The 12 T cell receptor beta chains given below trace back to one sample, sequenced in a study of T cells in Graves' hyperthyroidism and ophthalmopathy. TCR beta CDR3 regions were amplified from RNA transcripts. Initially, a first-round RT-PCR of the TCR CDR3 employed the HTBI primer set. From the multiplex PCR reads, TCRdb called clonotypes with MiXCR, one entry per CDR3 protein. The sample includes around 400,000 distinct CDR3 sequences, approximately 14% of them seen just once. The material sequenced was blood. The receptors originated from a woman between 55 and 75 years old with Graves' ophthalmopathy.

This clonotype has a count of ten or more. The chain is built from TRBV6-1 and TRBJ1-4; 8 bases are shared with TRBD1. The CDR3 totals 15 residues. The V gene end was trimmed by 6 bases and the J gene end by 4 bases; junction bases not matched to a gene: 7. Looked up from germline, CDR1 is MNHNS and CDR2 is SASEGT. In DNA form, the CDR3 reads TGTGCCAGCAGCCCAGGGGGCGCGGGTAATGAAAAACTGTTTTTT. It translates to CASSPGGAGNEKLFF.

The sample holds many counts of this clonotype. The rearrangement joins TRBV20-1 to TRBJ2-1; maybe TRBD1 (6 bases). The CDR3 loop spans 14 amino acids. Germline V CDR1 and CDR2: DFQATT, SNEGSKA (reference sequence). The V and J ends lost 5 bases and 2 bases respectively, with 13 bases between them. The CDR3 DNA sequence: TGCAGTGCTCCAGACAGGAGCACCTACAATGAGCAGTTCTTC. Amino acids: CSAPDRSTYNEQFF.

Only a few counts were recorded for this clonotype. J is TRBJ2-3 and V is TRBV30, with a tentative D call TRBD2 (7 bases). The germline gives CDR1 GTSNPN, CDR2 SVGIG (reference sequence). Between the trimmed V and J ends, which lost 0 bases and 5 bases, there was a span of 12 bases. The CDR3 totals 14 residues. CDR3 nucleotides: TGTGCCTGGAGTGTCCGGGGGGCAGGAGATACGCAGTATTTT. It codes for CAWSVRGAGDTQYF.

This chain joins TRBV10-1 and TRBJ2-1, with D maybe TRBD2 (6 bases). V lost 7 bases and J lost 9, with 19 bases in between. CDR3 size: 14 residues. Per the germline V gene, CDR1 is WNHNN and CDR2 is SYGVQD (reference sequence). CDR3 sequence reads: CASKEGGPGGEQFF. CDR3 DNA: TGCGCCAGCAAGGAGGGAGGCCCGGGTGGTGAGCAGTTCTTC.

As for this clonotype: The DNA is omitted, as the CDR3 cannot be located on it reliably, and the CDR3 follows TCRdb's listing. The chain carries TRBV12-3 or TRBV12-4 and TRBJ1-1; the listed D gene, TRBD1, was not tested against the DNA. A total of 16 residues make up the CDR3, ends included. The CDR3 loop is CASSWGGGTGDTEASF.

This clonotype was observed at least ten times. The rearrangement joins TRBV20-1 to TRBJ2-3; 7 bases fit TRBD2. CDR1 is DFQATT, CDR2 SNEGSKA, per germline (reference sequence). The length of the CDR3 is 15 residues. V shed 6 bases and J 0 bases; nucleotides not matched to a gene: 9. The CDR3 sequence: CSAPSSGSSTDTQYF. CDR3 sequence (DNA): TGCAGTGCCCCCTCTAGCGGATCTAGCACAGATACGCAGTATTTT.

This clonotype has more than one count but fewer than ten. The chain carries TRBV10-2 and TRBJ2-3; either TRBD1 or TRBD2 may supply D (5 bases each). CDR1 is WSHSY, CDR2 SAAADI, per germline. The CDR3 spans 17 residues. The germline V and J ends were trimmed by 2 bases and 3 bases, with 18 bases remaining between them. This chain's CDR3 is CASSEGDPTPPTDTQYF. In nucleotides, the CDR3 is TGCGCCAGCAGTGAGGGGGACCCCACTCCACCGACAGATACGCAGTATTTT.

This clonotype was seen a handful of times. The rearrangement uses TRBV19 and TRBJ1-6; D remains unclear. This CDR3 has 14 amino acids. Germline CDR1 and CDR2: LNHDA and SQIVND (reference sequence). V lost 10 bases and J 9 bases, leaving 19 bases between the germline ends. The CDR3 bases are TGTGCCACCGGGGAGCTAGCTGAATTTTCACCCCTCCACTTT. Its protein product is CATGELAEFSPLHF.

As regards this clonotype: At one end, the junction sequence differs from germline, possibly due to a read error. J is TRBJ2-7 and V is TRBV28, with 12 bases fitting TRBD1. From germline, CDR1 is MDHEN and CDR2 SYDVKM. This CDR3 region has 14 residues. The CDR3: CASRDRGRGYERYF. DNA for the CDR3: TGTGCCAGCCGGGACAGGGGGCGCGGTTACGAGCGGTACTTC.

This clonotype was counted at least ten times. The chain recombines TRBV20-1 with TRBJ2-7, with a weak D call TRBD2 (5 bases). The CDR3 extends over 15 amino acids. Germline V CDR1 and CDR2: DFQATT, SNEGSKA (reference sequence). Deletions cut 0 bases from V and 2 bases from J, with 14 bases between. Here the CDR3 reads CSARENAGLTYEQYF. The DNA of the CDR3 is TGCAGTGCTAGAGAGAACGCAGGACTTACCTACGAGCAGTACTTC.

This clonotype was picked up many times. V is TRBV2 and J is TRBJ2-7; D gene unclear. Trimming left V 6 bases short and J 7 bases short, with 10 bases between. Germline-derived CDR1 and CDR2 are SNHLY and FYNNEI. CDR3 size: 11 residues. The CDR3 loop reads CASSRVREQYF. The DNA of the CDR3 is TGTGCCAGCAGCCGAGTCCGGGAGCAGTACTTC. Drawing the rest from reference TRBV2 and TRBJ2-7, the complete variable domain is EPEVTQTPSHQVTQMGQEVILRCVPISNHLYFYWYRQILGQKVEFLVSFYNNEISEKSEIFDDQFSVERPDGSNFTLKIRSTKLEDSAMYFCASSRVREQYFGPGTRLTVT.

This clonotype was recorded many times. The J gene is TRBJ1-5, the V gene TRBV12-3 or TRBV12-4; the D is unclear. This CDR3 is 14 amino acids long. The germline V and J ends were trimmed by 2 bases and 2 bases, with 7 bases remaining between them. CDR3 in amino acids: CASSLSARNQPQHF. The CDR3 DNA reads as TGTGCCAGCAGTTTATCGGCTCGCAATCAGCCCCAGCATTTT.